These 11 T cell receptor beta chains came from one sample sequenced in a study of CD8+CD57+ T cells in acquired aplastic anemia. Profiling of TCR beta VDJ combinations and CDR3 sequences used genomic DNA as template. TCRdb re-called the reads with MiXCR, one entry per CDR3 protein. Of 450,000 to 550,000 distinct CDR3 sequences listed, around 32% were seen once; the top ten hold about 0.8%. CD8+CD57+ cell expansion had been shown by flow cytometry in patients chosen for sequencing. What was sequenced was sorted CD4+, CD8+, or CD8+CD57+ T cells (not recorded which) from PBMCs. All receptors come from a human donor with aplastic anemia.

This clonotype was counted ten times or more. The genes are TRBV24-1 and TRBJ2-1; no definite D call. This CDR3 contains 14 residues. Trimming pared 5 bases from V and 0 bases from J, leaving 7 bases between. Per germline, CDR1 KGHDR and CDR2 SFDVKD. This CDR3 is CATSATDSYNEQFF. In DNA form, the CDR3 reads TGTGCCACCAGTGCTACGGACTCCTACAATGAGCAGTTCTTC.

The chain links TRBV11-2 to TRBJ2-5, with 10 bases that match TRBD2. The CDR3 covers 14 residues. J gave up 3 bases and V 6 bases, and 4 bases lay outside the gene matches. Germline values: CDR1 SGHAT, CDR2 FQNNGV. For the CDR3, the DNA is TGTGCCAGCAGACCAACTAGCGGGGAAGAGACCCAGTACTTC. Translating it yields CASRPTSGEETQYF. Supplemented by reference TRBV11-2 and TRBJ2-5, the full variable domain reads EAGVAQSPRYKIIEKRQSVAFWCNPISGHATLYWYQQILGQGPKLLIQFQNNGVVDDSQLPKDRFSAERLKGVDSTLKIQPAKLEDSAVYLCASRPTSGEETQYFGPGTRLLVL.

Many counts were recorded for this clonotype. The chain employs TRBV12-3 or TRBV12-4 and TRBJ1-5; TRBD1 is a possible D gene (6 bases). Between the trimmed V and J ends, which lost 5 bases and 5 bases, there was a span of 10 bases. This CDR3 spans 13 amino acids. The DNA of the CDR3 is TGTGCCAGCAGTGACAGGCGGCATCAGCCCCAGCATTTT. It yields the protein CASSDRRHQPQHF.

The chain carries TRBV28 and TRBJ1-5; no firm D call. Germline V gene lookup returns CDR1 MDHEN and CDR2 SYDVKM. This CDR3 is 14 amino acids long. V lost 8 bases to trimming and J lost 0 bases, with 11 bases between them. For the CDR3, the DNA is TGTGCCAGCCAACAAGGGAATAGCAATCAGCCCCAGCATTTT. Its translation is CASQQGNSNQPQHF.

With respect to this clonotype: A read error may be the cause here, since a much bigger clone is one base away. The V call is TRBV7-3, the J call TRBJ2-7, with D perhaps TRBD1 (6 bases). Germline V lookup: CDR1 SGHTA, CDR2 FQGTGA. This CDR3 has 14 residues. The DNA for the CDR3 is TGTGCCAGCAGCGTAAGGGGGAGCGACTACGAGCAGCACTTC. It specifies CASSVRGSDYEQHF.

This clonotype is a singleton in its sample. The CDR3 sequence is CASSHQLGQTYSGANVLTF. DNA of the CDR3: TGTGCCAGCTCGCATCAATTGGGACAGACTTACTCTGGGGCCAACGTCCTGACTTTC. V and J are TRBV9 and TRBJ2-6, with 7 positions matching TRBD1. CDR1 and CDR2 (germline): SGDLS, YYNGEE. This CDR3 is built from 19 residues. The ends lost 7 bases at V and 0 bases at J; junction bases unmatched: 16.

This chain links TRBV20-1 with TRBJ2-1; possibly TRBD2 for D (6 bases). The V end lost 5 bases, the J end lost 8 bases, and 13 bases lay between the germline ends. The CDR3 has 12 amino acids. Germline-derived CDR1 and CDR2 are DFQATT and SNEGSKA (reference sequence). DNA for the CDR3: TGCAGTGCTGACGTGGCGGGATATGAGCAGTTCTTC. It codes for CSADVAGYEQFF.

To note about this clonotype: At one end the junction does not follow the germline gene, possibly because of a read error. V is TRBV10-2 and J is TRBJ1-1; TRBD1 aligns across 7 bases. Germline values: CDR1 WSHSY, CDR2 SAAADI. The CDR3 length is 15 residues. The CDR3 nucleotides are TGTGCCAGCAGTGAGAGTGGGACAGTTAACACTGAAGCTTTCTTT. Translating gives CASSESGTVNTEAFF.

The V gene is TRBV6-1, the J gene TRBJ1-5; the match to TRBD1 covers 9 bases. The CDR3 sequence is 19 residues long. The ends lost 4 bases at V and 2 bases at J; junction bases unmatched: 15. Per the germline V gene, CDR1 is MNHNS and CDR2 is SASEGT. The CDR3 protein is CASSGPGQGEFWGNQPQHF. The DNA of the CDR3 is TGTGCCAGCAGTGGACCGGGACAGGGAGAGTTTTGGGGCAATCAGCCCCAGCATTTT.

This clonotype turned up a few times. DNA for the CDR3: TGTGCCAGCAGTTACCAGACAGCGAACACTGAAGCTTTCTTT. This encodes CASSYQTANTEAFF. The chain combines TRBV6-5 with TRBJ1-1; perhaps TRBD1 as D (5 bases). In germline, CDR1 is MNHEY, CDR2 SVGAGI. CDR3 length: 14 residues. Trimming stripped 2 bases from V and 1 base from J, with 8 bases between.

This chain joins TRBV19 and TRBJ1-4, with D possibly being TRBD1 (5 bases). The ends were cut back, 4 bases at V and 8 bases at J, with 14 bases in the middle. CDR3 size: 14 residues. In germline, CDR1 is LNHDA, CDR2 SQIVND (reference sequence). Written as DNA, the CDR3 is TGTGCCAGTAGTAACCAGGGAATAGGAGAAAAACTGTTTTTT. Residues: CASSNQGIGEKLFF.